The 4 T cell receptor beta chains reported below all come from one sample, sequenced in a study of blood T cells in healthy people across ages (dated by TCRdb to the mid-2010s). The method was 5' RACE. Sequencing relied on an Illumina HiSeq 2500. A second 7 to 11 cycle PCR used a sample-barcoded 5' primer and a J-beta primer mix. The raw public reads went through TCRdb reprocessing: fastp at Q25, MiXCR clone calling, in-frame beta chains kept. Each record represents a unique CDR3 protein, reported with the most common genes and DNA among its rows. The sample table records 1.4 million to 1.5 million distinct CDR3 sequences; 40% to 50% of these occur just once. Of the sample, less than 8% is held by the ten largest clones. The specimen was blood. All receptors come from a woman in her late teens or twenties in good health.

There are a few counts of this clonotype. The chain joins TRBV5-1 to TRBJ2-7; D possibly corresponds to TRBD2 (5 bases). Germline CDR1 and CDR2: SGHRS and YFSETQ. The V and J ends lost 4 bases and 6 bases respectively, with 17 bases between them. The CDR3 spans 14 residues. The CDR3 DNA follows: TGCGCCAGCAGCGGGATAGGGAGTCGAGGCGAGCAGTACTTC. This sequence encodes CASSGIGSRGEQYF.

This clonotype was counted between two and nine times. V gene TRBV20-1 combines with J gene TRBJ2-3; D is unclear. The germline gives CDR1 DFQATT, CDR2 SNEGSKA (reference sequence). This CDR3 region has 15 residues. V was cut by 6 bases and J by 2 bases, with 18 bases left in between. The CDR3 loop reads CSATLRGAPTDTQYF. In nucleotides, the CDR3 is TGCAGTGCCACTCTCAGAGGCGCCCCCACAGATACGCAGTATTTT.

This clonotype has ten or more counts. The chain carries TRBV6-5 and TRBJ2-3, with 8 nucleotides matching TRBD2. With 2 bases clipped from V and 4 bases from J, the junction kept 2 bases outside the gene matches. The CDR3 length is 14 residues. Germline V gene data show CDR1 as MNHEY and CDR2 as SVGAGI. The CDR3 DNA is TGTGCCAGCAGTTACGGGACTAGTTCAGATACGCAGTATTTT. It specifies CASSYGTSSDTQYF.

This clonotype was counted only a few times. The chain couples TRBV29-1 to TRBJ1-2; D unclear. Germline CDR1 reads SQVTM; CDR2 reads ANQGSEA. The CDR3 is made up of 14 amino acids. Trimming removed 3 bases at V and 3 bases at J, with 14 bases between. In DNA form, the CDR3 reads TGCAGCGTTGATGCCGGGTGGATGTACTATGGCTACACCTTC. It translates to CSVDAGWMYYGYTF.